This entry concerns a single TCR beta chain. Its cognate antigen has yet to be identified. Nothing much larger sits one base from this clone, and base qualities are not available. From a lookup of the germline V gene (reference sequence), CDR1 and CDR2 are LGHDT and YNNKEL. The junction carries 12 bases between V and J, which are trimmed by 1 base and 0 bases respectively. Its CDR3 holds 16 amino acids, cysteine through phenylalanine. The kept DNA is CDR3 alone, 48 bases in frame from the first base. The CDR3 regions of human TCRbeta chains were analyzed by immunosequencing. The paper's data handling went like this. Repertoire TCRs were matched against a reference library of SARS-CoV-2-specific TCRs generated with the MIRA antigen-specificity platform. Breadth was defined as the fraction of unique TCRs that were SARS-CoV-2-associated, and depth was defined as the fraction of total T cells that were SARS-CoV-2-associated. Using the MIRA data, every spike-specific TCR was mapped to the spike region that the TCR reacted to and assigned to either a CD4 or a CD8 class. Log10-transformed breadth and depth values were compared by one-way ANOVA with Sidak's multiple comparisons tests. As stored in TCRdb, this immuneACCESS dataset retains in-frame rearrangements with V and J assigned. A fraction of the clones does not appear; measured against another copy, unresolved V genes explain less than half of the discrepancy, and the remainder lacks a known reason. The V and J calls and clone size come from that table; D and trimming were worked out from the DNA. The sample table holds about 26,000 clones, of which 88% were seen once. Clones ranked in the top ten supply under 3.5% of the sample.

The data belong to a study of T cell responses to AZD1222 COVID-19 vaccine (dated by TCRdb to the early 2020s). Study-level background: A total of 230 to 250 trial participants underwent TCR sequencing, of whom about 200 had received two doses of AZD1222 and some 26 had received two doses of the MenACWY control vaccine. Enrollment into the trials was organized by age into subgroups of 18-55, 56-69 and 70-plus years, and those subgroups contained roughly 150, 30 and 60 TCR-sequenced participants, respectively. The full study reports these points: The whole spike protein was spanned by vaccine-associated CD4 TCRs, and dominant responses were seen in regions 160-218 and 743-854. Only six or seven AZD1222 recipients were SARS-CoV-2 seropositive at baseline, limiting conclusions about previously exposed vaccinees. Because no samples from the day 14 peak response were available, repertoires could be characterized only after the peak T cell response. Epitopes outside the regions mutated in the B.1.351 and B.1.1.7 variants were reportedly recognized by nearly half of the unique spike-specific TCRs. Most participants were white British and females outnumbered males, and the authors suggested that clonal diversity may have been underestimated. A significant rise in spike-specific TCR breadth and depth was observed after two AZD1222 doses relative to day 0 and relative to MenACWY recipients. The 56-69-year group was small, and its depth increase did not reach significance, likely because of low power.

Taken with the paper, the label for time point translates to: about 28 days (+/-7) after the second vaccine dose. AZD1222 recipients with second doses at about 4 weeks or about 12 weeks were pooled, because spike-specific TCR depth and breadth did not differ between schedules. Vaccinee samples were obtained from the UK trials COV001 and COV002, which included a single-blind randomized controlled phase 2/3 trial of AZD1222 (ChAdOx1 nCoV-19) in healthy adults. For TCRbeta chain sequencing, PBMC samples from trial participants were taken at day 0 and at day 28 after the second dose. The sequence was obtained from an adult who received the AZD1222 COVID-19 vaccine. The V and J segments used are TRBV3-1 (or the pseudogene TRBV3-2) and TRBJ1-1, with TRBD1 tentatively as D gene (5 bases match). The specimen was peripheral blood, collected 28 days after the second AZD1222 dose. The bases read TGTGCCAGCAGCCAAGGGGACCGGGCCATGAACACTGAAGCTTTCTTT. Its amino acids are CASSQGDRAMNTEAFF.